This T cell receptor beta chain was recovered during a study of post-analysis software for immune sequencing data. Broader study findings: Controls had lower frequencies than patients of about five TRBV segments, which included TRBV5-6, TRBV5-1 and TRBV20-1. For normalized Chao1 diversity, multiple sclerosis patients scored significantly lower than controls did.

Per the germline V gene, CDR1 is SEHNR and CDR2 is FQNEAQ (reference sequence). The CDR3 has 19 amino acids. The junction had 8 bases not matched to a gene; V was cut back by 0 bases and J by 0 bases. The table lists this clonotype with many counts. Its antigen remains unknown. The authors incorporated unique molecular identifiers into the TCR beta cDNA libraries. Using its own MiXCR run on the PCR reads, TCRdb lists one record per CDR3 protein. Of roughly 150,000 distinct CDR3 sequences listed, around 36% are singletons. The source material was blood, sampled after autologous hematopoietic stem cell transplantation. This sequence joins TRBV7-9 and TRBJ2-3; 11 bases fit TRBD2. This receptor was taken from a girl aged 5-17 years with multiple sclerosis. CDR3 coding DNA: TGTGCCAGCAGCTTAGCGCTCGGACTAGCGGGCGGGAGCACAGATACGCAGTATTTT. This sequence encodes CASSLALGLAGGSTDTQYF.